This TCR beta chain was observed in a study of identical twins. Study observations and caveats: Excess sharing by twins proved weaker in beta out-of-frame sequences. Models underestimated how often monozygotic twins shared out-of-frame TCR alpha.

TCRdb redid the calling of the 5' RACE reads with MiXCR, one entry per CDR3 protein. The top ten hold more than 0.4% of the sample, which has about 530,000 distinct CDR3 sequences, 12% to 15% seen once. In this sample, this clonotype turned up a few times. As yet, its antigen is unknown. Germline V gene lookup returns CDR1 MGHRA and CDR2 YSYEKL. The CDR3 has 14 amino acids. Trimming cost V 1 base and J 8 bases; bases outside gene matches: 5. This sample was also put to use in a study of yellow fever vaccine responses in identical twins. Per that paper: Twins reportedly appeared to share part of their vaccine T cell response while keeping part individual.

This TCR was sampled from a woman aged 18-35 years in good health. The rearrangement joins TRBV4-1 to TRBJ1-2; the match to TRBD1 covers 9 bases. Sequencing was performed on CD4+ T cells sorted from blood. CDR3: CASSQAGTGNGYTF. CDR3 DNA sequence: TGCGCCAGCAGCCAAGCCGGGACAGGGAACGGCTACACCTTC.